This T cell receptor beta chain originates from a study of Tregs in tolerant kidney transplant recipients. Study results and caveats: Biological reproducibility was not directly addressed, but technical replication error appeared minimal. Expanding Tregs on activated donor B cells appeared to best identify donor-specific TCRbeta clones. The small number of patients limits these findings pending further validation. Some patients' samples used different primers over time, so nucleotide sequences weren't comparable.

This clone was counted once. The antigen is not known. Clones were read by immunoSEQ multiplex PCR, and TCRdb kept only the in-frame ones, dropping some. The table records 50,000 to 75,000 clones, 98% of them present only once. Germline values: CDR1 LGHNA, CDR2 YNFKEQ. This CDR3 contains 14 residues. V was pared by 4 bases and J by 1 base, with 10 bases between. The receptor comes from a human donor who received a combined kidney and bone marrow transplant. The sample in question was Tregs from blood, obtained before the transplant. The chain carries TRBV4-2 and TRBJ1-1; D unresolved. CDR3 coding DNA: TGTGCCAGCAGCCTTGGGCCTACGAACACTGAAGCTTTCTTT. Translated, it gives CASSLGPTNTEAFF.